This T cell receptor beta chain was retrieved from a study of cytomegalovirus exposure and HLA in healthy donors. Overall study results and limits: TCR beta chains numbering 150 to 200 were designated cytomegalovirus-associated. Relative to equally common others, HLA-associated TCR beta chains showed greater clonal expansion in a later analysis.

The PCR employed 60 Vbeta primers together with 13 Jbeta primers. Repertoires were generated with immunoSEQ multiplex PCR, while TCRdb's copy carries only in-frame clones and drops some. The profile shows 150,000 to 200,000 clones, approximately 80% of them singletons. Comments on this clone: Antigen specificity is unknown.

The receptor comes from a woman in her twenties or thirties in good health and CMV-seropositive. The sample was PBMCs.

This CDR3 reads CASSRTGDNEKLFF. CDR3 bases: TGTGCCAGCTCACGTACGGGAGATAATGAAAAACTGTTTTTT. V gene TRBV18 combines with J gene TRBJ1-4; unclear D gene. CDR3 size: 14 residues. Per the germline V gene, CDR1 is KGHSH and CDR2 is LQKENI. Deletions cut 4 bases from V and 4 bases from J, with 10 bases between.